These 20 T cell receptor beta chains were sequenced from one sample in a study of CD4+ T cells in melanoma. Measured with immunoSEQ multiplex PCR; TCRdb has only the in-frame clones, and not every one. The sample lists about 15,000 clones, approximately 88% occurring once. The sequencing input was cells from a culture (not recorded whether cultured in vitro). All receptors come from a human donor with melanoma.

The chain combines TRBV19 with TRBJ2-5; 7 nucleotides align to TRBD2. V was pared by 4 bases and J by 1 base, with 3 bases of the junction left unmatched. The germline V gene encodes CDR1 LNHDA and CDR2 SQIVND (reference sequence). The CDR3 is 14 amino acids. The DNA for the CDR3 is TGTGCCAGTAGTAACAGCGGGGCCCAAGAGACCCAGTACTTC. Amino acids: CASSNSGAQETQYF.

The chain uses TRBV7-9 and TRBJ1-3; 9 bases match TRBD1. Germline-derived CDR1 and CDR2 are SEHNR and FQNEAQ (reference sequence). V gave up 5 bases and J gave up 3 bases; unmatched junction bases: 8. CDR3 length equals 16 residues. CDR3 protein: CASSTHRGQNGNTIYF. The CDR3 nucleotides are TGTGCCAGCAGCACCCACAGGGGGCAGAATGGAAACACCATATATTTT.

The rearrangement links TRBV7-9 to TRBJ2-7; maybe TRBD1 (6 bases). Trimming cost V 5 bases and J 4 bases, with 9 bases left between them. The length of the CDR3 is 12 residues. CDR1 and CDR2 from the germline V gene are SEHNR and FQNEAQ (reference sequence). CDR3: CASSPTGYEQYF. CDR3 nucleotide sequence: TGTGCCAGCAGCCCAACAGGGTACGAGCAGTACTTC.

The chain combines TRBV18 with TRBJ2-2, with D tentatively TRBD1 (5 bases). V lost 4 bases to trimming and J lost 2 bases, with 11 bases between them. CDR3 length equals 15 residues. Germline V gives CDR1 KGHSH, CDR2 LQKENI. The CDR3 loop is CASSRGTINTGELFF. CDR3 nucleotides: TGTGCCAGCTCACGGGGCACGATTAACACCGGGGAGCTGTTTTTT.

V and J are TRBV18 and TRBJ1-3, with D unresolved. CDR3 length: 16 residues. V lost 3 bases, J lost 1 base, and 13 bases lay in between. Germline CDR1 reads KGHSH; CDR2 reads LQKENI. CDR3 in DNA: TGTGCCAGCTCACCTGAGGGCGCTTTTTCTGGAAACACCATATATTTT. This translates into CASSPEGAFSGNTIYF.

The chain joins TRBV9 to TRBJ2-2, with D hard to call. Between the trimmed V and J ends, which lost 0 bases and 5 bases, there was a span of 11 bases. The germline V gene encodes CDR1 SGDLS and CDR2 YYNGEE. The CDR3 spans 15 residues. CDR3 bases: TGTGCCAGCAGCGTAGCCCTCCTCGGGACCGGGGAGCTGTTTTTT. This encodes CASSVALLGTGELFF.

This clone was observed a single time. The chain carries TRBV7-6 and TRBJ2-5; the match to TRBD2 covers 9 bases. The CDR3 length is 13 residues. The V gene's germline CDR1 is SGHVS and CDR2 FNYEAQ. V gave up 5 bases and J gave up 5 bases; unmatched junction bases: 3. For the CDR3, the DNA is TGTGCCAGCAGCCTCGGACTAGCGGAGACCCAGTACTTC. Protein: CASSLGLAETQYF.

This clone was found once. The V gene is TRBV10-2, the J gene TRBJ2-1, with unresolved D. Trimming took off 7 bases at V and 8 bases at J, with 15 bases between the two ends. The CDR3 covers 13 residues. Germline lookup yields CDR1 WSHSY and CDR2 SAAADI. CDR3 protein: CASISSGPYEQFF. The CDR3 coding sequence is TGCGCCAGCATCTCTTCCGGGCCGTATGAGCAGTTCTTC.

In its sample, this clone was seen once. The chain recombines TRBV30 with TRBJ1-2, with TRBD1 as a possible D gene (5 bases). V was shortened by 3 bases and J by 4 bases, with 9 bases between the two germline ends. The CDR3 has 12 amino acids. Germline-derived CDR1 and CDR2 are GTSNPN and SVGIG (reference sequence). In nucleotides, the CDR3 is TGTGCCTGGAGCGAGGACACCTATGGCTACACCTTC. Translation gives CAWSEDTYGYTF.

The rearrangement links TRBV13 to TRBJ1-1; 8 nucleotides match TRBD1. The J segment lost 1 base and the V segment lost 1 base, leaving 8 bases of the junction unmatched. This CDR3 spans 17 amino acids. CDR1 is PRHDT and CDR2 is FYEKMQ in the germline V gene (reference sequence). The CDR3 bases are TGTGCCAGCAGCTTAGCAGGCAGGGGGCTAGGGAACACTGAAGCTTTCTTT. It specifies CASSLAGRGLGNTEAFF.

V and J are TRBV5-5 and TRBJ1-5, with 9 bases fitting TRBD1. Germline V gene data show CDR1 as SGHKS and CDR2 as YYEKEE (reference sequence). J gave up 5 bases and V 4 bases, and 13 bases lay outside the gene matches. This CDR3 is built from 17 residues. CDR3 DNA: TGTGCCAGCAGCACCTCCGAGGACAGGGGTCCGTATCAGCCCCAGCATTTT. Its translation is CASSTSEDRGPYQPQHF.

The chain recombines TRBV29-1 with TRBJ2-1; D may be TRBD1 (6 bases). Germline V gene sequence: CDR1 SQVTM, CDR2 ANQGSEA. This CDR3 contains 14 residues. The V and J ends lost 7 bases and 2 bases respectively, with 15 bases between them. This chain's CDR3 is CSAETGITYNEQFF. In DNA form, the CDR3 reads TGCAGCGCCGAAACAGGGATTACCTACAATGAGCAGTTCTTC.

J is TRBJ2-3 and V is TRBV6-7; 11 bases are shared with TRBD1. TRBV6-7 is noted as an ORF with a role that remains uncertain. The CDR3 has 18 amino acids. V lost 0 bases and J lost 2; bases outside the gene matches: 7. The CDR3 here is CASSYSMGQGVITDTQYF. In DNA, the CDR3 is TGTGCCAGCAGTTACTCGATGGGACAGGGGGTGATCACAGATACGCAGTATTTT.

V and J are TRBV6-6 and TRBJ2-3; tentatively, D is TRBD2 (6 bases). CDR1 MNHNY and CDR2 SVGAGI come from the germline V gene (reference sequence). This CDR3 has 11 amino acids. The V gene lost 4 bases and the J gene lost 9 bases, with 8 bases spanning the gap. DNA for the CDR3: TGTGCCAGCAGTTCGCGGGACACGCAGTATTTT. Amino acids: CASSSRDTQYF.

This clone was observed once. This sequence joins TRBV9 and TRBJ2-6; D unresolved. Trimming took 0 bases from V and 2 from J, leaving 6 bases between them. The CDR3 covers 15 residues. CDR1 is SGDLS and CDR2 is YYNGEE in the germline V gene. In DNA, the CDR3 is TGTGCCAGCAGCGTAGCCCCCACTGGGGCCAACGTCCTGACTTTC. Its protein product is CASSVAPTGANVLTF.

Written as DNA, the CDR3 is TGTGCCAGCAGCCAATTAAGTACACAGGGCAATCAGCCCCAGCATTTT. Protein: CASSQLSTQGNQPQHF. This chain uses TRBV16 with TRBJ1-5; D possibly corresponds to TRBD1 (5 bases). The CDR3 is 16 amino acids. Between the trimmed V and J ends, which lost 1 base and 2 bases, there was a span of 12 bases. Germline-derived CDR1 and CDR2 are KGHSY and FQNENV.

The CDR3 protein is CASSPARTGENSNQPQHF. The CDR3, as DNA: TGTGCCAGCAGCCCGGCCCGGACAGGGGAAAATAGCAATCAGCCCCAGCATTTT. The chain joins TRBV5-6 to TRBJ1-5; TRBD1 aligns across 9 bases. V lost 4 bases and J lost 0; bases outside the gene matches: 11. Germline-derived CDR1 and CDR2 are SGHDT and YYEEEE. The CDR3 contains 18 residues.

The chain carries TRBV7-2 and TRBJ2-3; 7 bases are a match to TRBD2. The ends lost 2 bases at V and 1 base at J; junction bases unmatched: 6. The CDR3 contains 16 residues. Germline V lookup: CDR1 SGHTA, CDR2 FQGNSA. The CDR3 DNA sequence: TGTGCCAGCAGCTTATCGCTAGCGGAAGGCACAGATACGCAGTATTTT. It codes for CASSLSLAEGTDTQYF. Based on the CDR3 plus reference TRBV7-2 and TRBJ2-3, the full variable domain is GAGVSQSPSNKVTEKGKDVELRCDPISGHTALYWYRQSLGQGLEFLIYFQGNSAPDKSGLPSDRFSAERTGGSVSTLTIQRTQQEDSAVYLCASSLSLAEGTDTQYFGPGTRLTVL.

This clone has more than one count but fewer than ten. J is TRBJ2-7 and V is TRBV6-5; D gene unclear. The ends were cut back, 5 bases at V and 2 bases at J, with 13 bases in the middle. CDR1 is MNHEY, CDR2 SVGAGI, per germline. This CDR3 has 14 residues. This CDR3 is CASSQKTVPYEQYF. The DNA of the CDR3 is TGTGCCAGCAGTCAAAAGACGGTCCCCTACGAGCAGTACTTC.

The sample holds a few counts of this clone. This rearrangement joins TRBV27 to TRBJ1-3; D unresolved. V gave up 5 bases and J gave up 0 bases, with 8 bases separating them. Germline V CDR1 and CDR2: MNHEY, SMNVEV (reference sequence). The CDR3 contains 14 residues. The CDR3 sequence: CASSATVSGNTIYF. DNA for the CDR3: TGTGCCAGCAGTGCCACCGTCTCTGGAAACACCATATATTTT.